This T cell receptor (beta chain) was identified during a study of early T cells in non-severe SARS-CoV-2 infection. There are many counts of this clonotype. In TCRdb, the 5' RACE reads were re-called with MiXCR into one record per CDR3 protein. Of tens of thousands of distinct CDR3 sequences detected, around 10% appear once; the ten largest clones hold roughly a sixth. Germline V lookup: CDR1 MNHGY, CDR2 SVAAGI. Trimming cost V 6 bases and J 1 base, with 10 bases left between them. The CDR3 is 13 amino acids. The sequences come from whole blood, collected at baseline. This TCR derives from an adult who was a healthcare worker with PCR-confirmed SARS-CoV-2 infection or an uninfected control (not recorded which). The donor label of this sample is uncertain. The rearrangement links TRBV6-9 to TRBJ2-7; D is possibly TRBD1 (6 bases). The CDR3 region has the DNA TGTGCCAGCAGCAACAGGGATTCCTACGAGCAGTACTTC. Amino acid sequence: CASSNRDSYEQYF.